The sequence of this T cell receptor (beta chain) was determined in a study of T cell repertoires in cytomegalovirus infection. TCRdb itself ran the reads through MiXCR, one entry per CDR3 protein. The sample yields 300,000 to 450,000 distinct CDR3 sequences, around 18% seen once. Concerning this clonotype: A read error is possible here, since a much larger clone lies one base away.

Unmatched junction bases numbered 11, after V lost 4 bases and J lost 7 bases. Germline assignment: CDR1 SGHRS and CDR2 YFSETQ. CDR3 length: 14 residues. The rearrangement joins TRBV5-1 to TRBJ2-7; 7 bases match TRBD2. Sequenced sample: PBMCs. The TCR was taken from a human donor in good health (CMV status not recorded). Some clones in this sample may be carry-over from other donors' samples. CDR3 sequence reads: CASSTGGGAREQYF. The CDR3 DNA is TGCGCCAGCAGCACCGGCGGGGGAGCGAGGGAGCAGTACTTC.